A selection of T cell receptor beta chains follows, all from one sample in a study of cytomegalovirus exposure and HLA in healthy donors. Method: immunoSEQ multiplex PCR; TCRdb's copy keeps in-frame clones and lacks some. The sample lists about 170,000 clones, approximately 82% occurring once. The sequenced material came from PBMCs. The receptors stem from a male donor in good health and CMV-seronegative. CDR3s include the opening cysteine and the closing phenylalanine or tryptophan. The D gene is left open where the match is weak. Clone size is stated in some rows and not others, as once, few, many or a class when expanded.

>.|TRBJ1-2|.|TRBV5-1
TGCGCCAGCAGCTTGCAGGGAAGTAACTATGGCTACACCTTC
CASSLQGSNYGYTF
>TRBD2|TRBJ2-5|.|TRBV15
TGTGCCACCAGCAGAGACAGGGGACTAGCGGGAGGGGAGACCCAGTACTTC
CATSRDRGLAGGETQYF
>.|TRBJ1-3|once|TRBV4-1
TGCGCCAGCAGCCCGGATCGGGATCCCTCTGGAAACACCATATATTTT
CASSPDRDPSGNTIYF
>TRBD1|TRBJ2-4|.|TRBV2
TGTGCCAACAGAAGAGTTGGTCGGGACAGGAACAAAAAAAACATTCAGTACTTC
CANRRVGRDRNKKNIQYF
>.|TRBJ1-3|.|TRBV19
TGTGCCAGCGCGAGTACGGGAAACACCATATATTTT
CASASTGNTIYF
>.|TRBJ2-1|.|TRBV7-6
TGTGCCAGCAGCCCCTTCGGAGGGGACAATGAGCAGTTCTTC
CASSPFGGDNEQFF
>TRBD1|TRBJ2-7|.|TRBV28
TGTGCCAGCAGCTACCCGGGACAGAGACCCTACGAGCAGTACTTC
CASSYPGQRPYEQYF
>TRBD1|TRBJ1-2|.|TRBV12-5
TGTGCTAGTGGGATAACAGGGGCGAGTGGCTACACCTTC
CASGITGASGYTF
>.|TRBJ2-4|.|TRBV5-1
TGCGCCAGCAGCAGAGCAGGGACCAAAAACATTCAGTACTTC
CASSRAGTKNIQYF
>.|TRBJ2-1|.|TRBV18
TGTGCCAGCTCACCGAGGGGGTATGGGAATGAGCAGTTCTTC
CASSPRGYGNEQFF
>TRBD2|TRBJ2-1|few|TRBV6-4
TGTGCCAGCAGTGACTCGGGACTAGCGGGCAATGAGCAGTTCTTC
CASSDSGLAGNEQFF
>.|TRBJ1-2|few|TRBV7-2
TGTGCCAGCAGCTCTAGGGGTGCTAACTATGGCTACACCTTC
CASSSRGANYGYTF
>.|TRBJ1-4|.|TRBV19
TGTGCCAGTGCTACCTTCGCAACTAATGAAAAACTGTTTTTT
CASATFATNEKLFF
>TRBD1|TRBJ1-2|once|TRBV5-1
TGCGCCAGCAGTCCGTCTGGACAGGCTAACTATGGCTACACCTTC
CASSPSGQANYGYTF
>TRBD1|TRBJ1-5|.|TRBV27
TGTGCCAGCATGGGCAGGGGGCTTAGGGGAAATCAGCCCCAGCATTTT
CASMGRGLRGNQPQHF
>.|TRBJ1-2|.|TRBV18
TGTGCCAGCTCACCACCCAGACAGTCTAACTATGGCTACACCTTC
CASSPPRQSNYGYTF
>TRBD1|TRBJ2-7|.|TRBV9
TGTGCCAGCAGCCTCTCCGGGACAGGGGCCTACGAGCAGTACTTC
CASSLSGTGAYEQYF
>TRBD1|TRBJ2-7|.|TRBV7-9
TGTGCCACCGACACAGGGGTCAGCTCCTACGAGCAGTACTTC
CATDTGVSSYEQYF
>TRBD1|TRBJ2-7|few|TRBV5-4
TGTGCCAGCAGCTTCCTGGGGACAGGGTTCTACGAGCAGTACTTC
CASSFLGTGFYEQYF
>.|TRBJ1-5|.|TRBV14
TGTGCCAGCAGCCAAGTCGGGAGTAGGAATCAGCCCCAGCATTTT
CASSQVGSRNQPQHF
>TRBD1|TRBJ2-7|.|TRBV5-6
TGTGCCAGCAGCTTACATATTGGACAGGGGGCCACCTACGAGCAGTACTTC
CASSLHIGQGATYEQYF
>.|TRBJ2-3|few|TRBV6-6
TGTGCCAGCAGCTTTTTAAGGAGCGGCACAGATACGCAGTATTTT
CASSFLRSGTDTQYF
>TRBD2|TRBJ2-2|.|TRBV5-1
TGCGCCAGCAGGGGGGGACTAGCGGAAAACACCGGGGAGCTGTTTTTT
CASRGGLAENTGELFF
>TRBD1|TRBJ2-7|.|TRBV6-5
TGTGCCAGCAGCCCCGCCGGGACAGGGACCTACGAGCAGTACTTC
CASSPAGTGTYEQYF
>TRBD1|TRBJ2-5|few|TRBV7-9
TGTGCCAGCAGCTTGAGCACCGGGACAGGGAGAGAGACCCAGTACTTC
CASSLSTGTGRETQYF
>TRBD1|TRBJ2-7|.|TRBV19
TGTGCCAGTAGCAACACAGGGGGGATTTGGTACGAGCAGTACTTC
CASSNTGGIWYEQYF
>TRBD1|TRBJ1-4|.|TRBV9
TGTGCCAGCAGCGTCGAACAGGGGGGGAAACTGTTTTTT
CASSVEQGGKLFF
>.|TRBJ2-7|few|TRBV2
TGTGCCAGCAGTTACTCCTACGAGCAGTACTTC
CASSYSYEQYF
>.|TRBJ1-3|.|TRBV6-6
TGTGCCAGCAGTTACCGGGTAGCGGGAAACACCATATATTTT
CASSYRVAGNTIYF
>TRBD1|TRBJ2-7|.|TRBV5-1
TGCGCCAGCAGCTTGAGTCAGGGGGCTCGCTACGAGCAGTACTTC
CASSLSQGARYEQYF
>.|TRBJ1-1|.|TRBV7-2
TGTGCCAGCAGCTTAAGGTCAGGGAACACTGAAGCTTTCTTT
CASSLRSGNTEAFF
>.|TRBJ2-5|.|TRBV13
TGTGCCAGCAGCTTAGGCCGCAGGGTGGAGACCCAGTACTTC
CASSLGRRVETQYF
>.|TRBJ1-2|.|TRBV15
TGTGCCACCAGCGGACAGCAAGTCTATGGCTACACCTTC
CATSGQQVYGYTF
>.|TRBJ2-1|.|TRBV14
TGTGCCAGCAGCCTAGTGAGAGGGTACAATGAGCAGTTCTTC
CASSLVRGYNEQFF
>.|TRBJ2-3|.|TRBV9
TGTGCCAGCAGCGCCTCCCCGGCGAGGGCCCGAGATACGCAGTATTTT
CASSASPARARDTQYF
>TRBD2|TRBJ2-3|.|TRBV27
TGTGCCAGCATTTTAGCGGGGACAGATACGCAGTATTTT
CASILAGTDTQYF
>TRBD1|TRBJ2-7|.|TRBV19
TGTGCCAGTAGTAGACAAGCCGGGACAGGAGCCTACGAGCAGTACTTC
CASSRQAGTGAYEQYF
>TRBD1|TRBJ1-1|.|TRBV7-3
TGTGCCAGCAGCCTGGACAGGGTCACTGAAGCTTTCTTT
CASSLDRVTEAFF
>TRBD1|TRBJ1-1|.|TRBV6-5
TGTGCCAGCAGTTCGACAGGGTTCGTGCGAGCTTTCTTT
CASSSTGFVRAFF
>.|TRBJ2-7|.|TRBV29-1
TGCAGCGTTGAGGTGGACTGGACCAACGAGCAGTACTTC
CSVEVDWTNEQYF
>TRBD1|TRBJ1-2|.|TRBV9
TGTGCCAGCAGCACCCAGACAGGGGTCCATGGCTACACCTTC
CASSTQTGVHGYTF
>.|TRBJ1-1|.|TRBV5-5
TGTGCCAGCAGCTTGGTCTCGGCAGGGAACACTGAAGCTTTCTTT
CASSLVSAGNTEAFF
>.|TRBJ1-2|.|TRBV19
TGTGCCAGTAGTACCCATGTTCTGGCGGAGGGCTACACCTTC
CASSTHVLAEGYTF
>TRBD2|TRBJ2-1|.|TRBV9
TGTGCCAGCAGCGCCGCGGGACTAGCGCTCAATGAGCAGTTCTTC
CASSAAGLALNEQFF
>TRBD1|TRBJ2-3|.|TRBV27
TGTGCCAGCAGTTTAATGGTGGGACAGGGGGTTGGTACGCAGTATTTT
CASSLMVGQGVGTQYF
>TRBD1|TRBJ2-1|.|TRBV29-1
TGCAGCGTTGGCCGACAGGGTTTCTACAATGAGCAGTTCTTC
CSVGRQGFYNEQFF
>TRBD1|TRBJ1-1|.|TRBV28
TGTGCCAGCAGTCCACAGGGGAGGAACACTGAAGCTTTCTTT
CASSPQGRNTEAFF
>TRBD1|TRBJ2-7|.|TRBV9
TGTGCCAGCAGCGAGAGTCCCTGGGGCAGGGGGTCCTCCTACGAGCAGTACTTC
CASSESPWGRGSSYEQYF
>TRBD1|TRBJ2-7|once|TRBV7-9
TGTGCCACCCAAGGACAGGGAACCTACGAGCAGTACTTC
CATQGQGTYEQYF
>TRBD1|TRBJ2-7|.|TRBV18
TGTGCCAGCTCACCCTCAGGGGGCCGAGACTACGAGCAGTACTTC
CASSPSGGRDYEQYF
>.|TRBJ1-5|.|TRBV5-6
TGTGCCAGCAGCCGGGGAGGGGGGAGCAATCAGCCCCAGCATTTT
CASSRGGGSNQPQHF
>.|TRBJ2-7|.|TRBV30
TGTGCCTGGAGTCGCCCCAGCGACTCCGTCTACGAGCAGTACTTC
CAWSRPSDSVYEQYF
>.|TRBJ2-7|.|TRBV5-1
TGCGCCAGCAGCTTTGCGCTGGGGGGTGGCGAGCAGTACTTC
CASSFALGGGEQYF
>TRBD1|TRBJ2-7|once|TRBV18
TGTGCCAGCTCACCAAAGAATAGACAGGGGGCAGTGAACGAGCAGTACTTC
CASSPKNRQGAVNEQYF
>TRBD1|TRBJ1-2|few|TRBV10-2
TGCGCCAGCGGGACAGACTATGGCTACACCTTC
CASGTDYGYTF